The next 28 T cell receptor beta chains were all read from a single sample in a study of blood T cell repertoires in COVID-19. Using immunoSEQ multiplex PCR, the repertoire was profiled, and TCRdb retains in-frame clones only, with some absent. The sample lists roughly 120,000 clones, roughly four fifths seen once, with roughly 7.9% in the top ten. The sample taken for sequencing was peripheral blood. The receptors derive from a man in his sixties or seventies with acute or convalescent COVID-19.

This chain links TRBV30 with TRBJ2-2, with 8 bases matching TRBD1. This CDR3 comprises 15 residues. CDR1 is GTSNPN and CDR2 is SVGIG in the germline V gene (reference sequence). V lost 0 bases to trimming and J lost 6 bases; unmatched junction nucleotides: 6. The CDR3 here is CAWSVRDRIAGELFF. The CDR3 DNA follows: TGTGCCTGGAGTGTTCGGGACAGGATAGCCGGGGAGCTGTTTTTT.

This chain links TRBV28 with TRBJ1-2; 8 nucleotides agree with TRBD1. This CDR3 has 12 amino acids. CDR1 and CDR2 (germline): MDHEN, SYDVKM. V dropped 6 bases and J dropped 5; count of bases not matched to a gene: 2. CDR3 in amino acids: CASRQGAYGYTF. The CDR3 region has the DNA TGTGCCAGCAGGCAGGGGGCGTATGGCTACACCTTC.

The rearrangement uses TRBV5-1 and TRBJ2-1; TRBD2 matches at 9 bases. V trimming: 1 base; J trimming: 0 bases; junction bases outside the gene matches: 5. The CDR3 consists of 17 residues. CDR1 is SGHRS, CDR2 YFSETQ, per germline. The CDR3 coding sequence is TGCGCCAGCAGCTTGTCTAGCGGGAAGAGCTCCTACAATGAGCAGTTCTTC. The encoded protein is CASSLSSGKSSYNEQFF.

V gene TRBV10-3 combines with J gene TRBJ1-3, with D unresolved. Trimming shortened V by 0 bases and J by 0 bases, and 9 bases separated the two germline ends. The germline CDR1 and CDR2 sequences are ENHRY and SYGVKD. CDR3 length: 16 residues. CDR3 nucleotide sequence: TGTGCCATCAGTGAGTCACGAACAGACTCTGGAAACACCATATATTTT. It is translated as CAISESRTDSGNTIYF.

The CDR3 DNA reads as TGTGCCAGCAGCAAGGGGGGGAGCGGGGGTGCGACCAAAAACATTCAGTACTTC. As protein: CASSKGGSGGATKNIQYF. J is TRBJ2-4 and V is TRBV5-4, with 8 bases that match TRBD2. The J segment lost 2 bases and the V segment lost 4 bases, leaving 14 bases of the junction unmatched. CDR3 length equals 18 residues. Germline assignment: CDR1 SGHNT and CDR2 YYREEE (reference sequence).

This clone was observed a single time. The CDR3 loop reads CASSQVREGGYTF. The CDR3 DNA sequence: TGTGCCAGCAGCCAAGTCAGGGAGGGTGGCTACACCTTC. The chain carries TRBV3-1 (or the pseudogene TRBV3-2) and TRBJ1-2; D possibly corresponds to TRBD1 (5 bases). V was clipped by 1 base and J by 7 bases, with 10 bases between them. The CDR3 has 13 amino acids. CDR1 and CDR2 from the germline V gene are LGHDT and YNNKEL (reference sequence).

This chain links TRBV5-1 with TRBJ1-2, with 7 nucleotides matching TRBD1. V was pared by 4 bases and J by 8 bases, with 11 bases of the junction left unmatched. This CDR3 spans 14 amino acids. Germline assignment: CDR1 SGHRS and CDR2 YFSETQ. CDR3 residues: CASSLRQGPYGYTF. The CDR3 DNA reads TGCGCCAGCAGCCTAAGACAGGGCCCTTACGGCTACACCTTC.

This rearrangement joins TRBV28 to TRBJ2-1, with D perhaps TRBD2 (5 bases). The germline CDR1 and CDR2 sequences are MDHEN and SYDVKM. Trimming removed 7 bases at V and 2 bases at J, with 18 bases between. The CDR3 has 16 residues. The CDR3 DNA sequence: TGTGCCAGCACCCCCCCTGCCGGGAAAACCTACAATGAGCAGTTCTTC. Amino acid sequence: CASTPPAGKTYNEQFF. The whole variable domain, filled in from reference TRBV28 and TRBJ2-1, reads DVKVTQSSRYLVKRTGEKVFLECVQDMDHENMFWYRQDPGLGLRLIYFSYDVKMKEKGDIPEGYSVSREKKERFSLILESASTNQTSMYLCASTPPAGKTYNEQFFGPGTRLTVL.

This clone came up a few times. The chain is built from TRBV3-1 (or the pseudogene TRBV3-2) and TRBJ2-7, with D tentatively TRBD1 (6 bases). The CDR3 is 13 residues long. V shed 3 bases and J shed 7 bases, with 13 bases lying between them. Germline loops: CDR1 LGHDT, CDR2 YNNKEL (reference sequence). CDR3: CASSQQGSREQYF. CDR3 nucleotides: TGTGCCAGCAGCCAGCAGGGGTCGAGAGAGCAGTACTTC.

V usage is TRBV19 and J usage is TRBJ1-5, with 8 nucleotides matching TRBD1. The CDR3 runs 17 residues. J lost 1 base, V lost 0 bases, and 5 bases had no gene match. Germline V gene data show CDR1 as LNHDA and CDR2 as SQIVND (reference sequence). The CDR3 here is CASSIEGTGISNQPQHF. The CDR3 nucleotides are TGTGCCAGTAGTATAGAGGGGACAGGTATAAGCAATCAGCCCCAGCATTTT.

This chain joins TRBV12-3 or TRBV12-4 and TRBJ1-1, with 8 bases matching TRBD1. V shed 6 bases and J 7 bases; nucleotides not matched to a gene: 4. This CDR3 has 12 residues. DNA for the CDR3: TGTGCCAGCAGCCTACAGGGGGGTGAAGCTTTCTTT. It specifies CASSLQGGEAFF.

The chain links TRBV18 to TRBJ2-7; TRBD2 is a possible D gene (5 bases). With 4 bases removed from V and 6 bases from J, the gap between germline ends came to 16 bases. Germline V gene lookup returns CDR1 KGHSH and CDR2 LQKENI. This CDR3 contains 14 residues. The CDR3 protein is CASSRGPPAGEQYF. The CDR3 DNA is TGTGCCAGCTCACGAGGACCCCCCGCGGGCGAGCAGTACTTC.

This clone was counted only a few times. The chain has TRBV5-1 and TRBJ2-7; D gene uncertain. Deletions cut 4 bases from V and 3 bases from J, with 14 bases between. In germline, CDR1 is SGHRS, CDR2 YFSETQ. The CDR3 has 14 residues. The CDR3 nucleotides read TGCGCCAGCAGCCCCCCTGAGGTGGACTACGAGCAGTACTTC. Translation: CASSPPEVDYEQYF.

This clone was seen a single time. The genes are TRBV2 and TRBJ2-1, with 7 bases aligning to TRBD1. Trimming at V came to 4 bases and at J to 7 bases, leaving 4 bases not matched to a gene. Looked up from germline, CDR1 is SNHLY and CDR2 is FYNNEI. The CDR3 has 13 amino acids. CDR3 bases: TGTGCCAGCAGTGTTCAGGGGGTGAATGAGCAGTTCTTC. Translation gives CASSVQGVNEQFF.

The J gene is TRBJ2-1, the V gene TRBV9, with TRBD2 matching over 7 bases. The CDR3 consists of 17 residues. CDR1 SGDLS and CDR2 YYNGEE come from the germline V gene. The V segment lost 5 bases and the J segment 4 bases; nucleotides outside the gene matches: 15. The CDR3 region has the DNA TGTGCCAGCAGTCCCGGGGGGATTGCGGGGGATTACAATGAGCAGTTCTTC. It translates to CASSPGGIAGDYNEQFF.

This chain links TRBV5-1 with TRBJ2-3, with D tentatively TRBD1 (6 bases). CDR3 size: 14 residues. V gave up 0 bases and J gave up 1 base, with 6 bases separating them. Looked up from germline, CDR1 is SGHRS and CDR2 is YFSETQ. The CDR3 sequence is CASSLEGGTDTQYF. The DNA of the CDR3 is TGCGCCAGCAGCTTGGAGGGGGGCACAGATACGCAGTATTTT.

This chain joins TRBV5-6 and TRBJ2-7, with 9 positions matching TRBD1. This CDR3 is built from 15 residues. Unmatched junction bases numbered 11, after V lost 5 bases and J lost 5 bases. Germline CDR1 is SGHDT and CDR2 is YYEEEE. The CDR3 loop is CASRAPGQGSNEQYF. As DNA, the CDR3 is TGTGCCAGCAGAGCGCCGGGACAGGGCTCTAACGAGCAGTACTTC.

The V call is TRBV6-2 or TRBV6-3, the J call TRBJ2-1; D unclear. Germline-derived CDR1 and CDR2 are MNHEY and SVGEGT. There are 14 residues in the CDR3. Trimming cost V 5 bases and J 8 bases, with 16 bases left between them. CDR3 in DNA: TGTGCCAGCAGTGAGCCCGGAGCCTTTCATGAGCAGTTCTTC. Translated, it gives CASSEPGAFHEQFF.

With respect to this clone: The junction departs from the called germline gene at one end, perhaps through a read error. The rearrangement joins TRBV5-1 to TRBJ1-1; D is undetermined. Germline lookup yields CDR1 SGHRS and CDR2 YFSETQ. The CDR3 is 13 residues long. The CDR3 loop is CASSVSLPTKAFF. The CDR3 bases are TGCGCCAGCAGCGTAAGCCTACCCACTAAAGCTTTCTTT.

The table lists this clone with a few counts. The chain is built from TRBV24-1 and TRBJ1-2, with TRBD1 matching 7 bases. V gave up 9 bases and J gave up 4 bases; unmatched junction bases: 10. From germline, CDR1 is KGHDR and CDR2 SFDVKD. CDR3 length: 14 residues. CDR3 in DNA: TGTGCCACCTCGGGGGATAGGGACAGCTATGGCTACACCTTC. Encoded protein: CATSGDRDSYGYTF.

The chain joins TRBV23-1 to TRBJ1-2; no firm D call. TRBV23-1 falls under the ORF class, with uncertain function. The V end was cut by 9 bases, the J end by 4 bases, with 15 bases between. This CDR3 contains 13 residues. The CDR3 here is CARRPVGGYGYTF. CDR3 in DNA: TGCGCCAGGAGACCGGTTGGAGGCTATGGCTACACCTTC.

The chain uses TRBV6-5 and TRBJ2-1; TRBD1 aligns across 7 bases. V lost 7 bases, J lost 7 bases, and 10 bases stayed unmatched. This CDR3 is built from 14 residues. In germline, CDR1 is MNHEY, CDR2 SVGAGI. As DNA, the CDR3 is TGTGCCAGCAAAGAAGGGGGCAATAGAAATGAGCAGTTCTTC. Translation gives CASKEGGNRNEQFF.

The J gene is TRBJ1-2, the V gene TRBV7-9; D is possibly TRBD1 (5 bases). Looked up from germline, CDR1 is SEHNR and CDR2 is FQNEAQ (reference sequence). V lost 5 bases, J lost 3 bases, and 10 bases lay in between. The CDR3 is 13 amino acids. The CDR3 protein is CASSPTRDYGYTF. The CDR3 DNA reads TGTGCCAGCAGCCCGACCAGGGACTATGGCTACACCTTC.

The genes are TRBV18 and TRBJ1-2; D not certain. CDR1 is KGHSH and CDR2 is LQKENI in the germline V gene. The CDR3 is 12 amino acids. With 3 bases removed from V and 4 bases from J, the gap between germline ends came to 6 bases. The CDR3 protein is CASSPPGYGYTF. The CDR3 DNA is TGTGCCAGCTCACCCCCCGGCTATGGCTACACCTTC.

The chain carries TRBV3-1 (or the pseudogene TRBV3-2) and TRBJ2-7; D is unresolved. The CDR3 runs to 14 residues. V was clipped by 1 base and J by 2 bases, with 9 bases between them. CDR1 LGHDT and CDR2 YNNKEL come from the germline V gene (reference sequence). The CDR3 is CASSQAHGAYEQYF. CDR3 bases: TGTGCCAGCAGCCAAGCCCATGGAGCCTACGAGCAGTACTTC.

This clone was counted only a few times. This chain joins TRBV5-6 and TRBJ2-2; a possible D gene is TRBD1 (5 bases). The CDR3 is made up of 16 amino acids. CDR1 is SGHDT, CDR2 YYEEEE, per germline. The V gene lost 0 bases and the J gene lost 6 bases, with 15 bases spanning the gap. The CDR3 DNA sequence: TGTGCCAGCAGCTTGGCCAGTGGGGCGTGGGCCGGGGAGCTGTTTTTT. This sequence encodes CASSLASGAWAGELFF.

V and J are TRBV6-5 and TRBJ2-7, with D perhaps TRBD1 (6 bases). Trimming removed 0 bases from V and 2 bases from J, with 8 bases in between. Germline loops: CDR1 MNHEY, CDR2 SVGAGI. This CDR3 has 14 amino acids. In DNA form, the CDR3 reads TGTGCCAGCAGTTACTCCAGGGGTGCCTACGAGCAGTACTTC. This translates into CASSYSRGAYEQYF.

The chain joins TRBV25-1 to TRBJ1-2; TRBD1 matches 9 bases. Germline loops: CDR1 MGHDK, CDR2 SYGVNS. This CDR3 has 16 amino acids. After removal of 2 bases from V and 3 bases from J, the junction contained 7 bases not matched to a gene. The chain's CDR3 is CASSEPGQGGDYGYTF. For the CDR3, the DNA is TGTGCCAGCAGTGAACCGGGACAGGGTGGGGACTATGGCTACACCTTC.